The source of this T cell receptor (beta chain) is a study of T cell responses to AZD1222 COVID-19 vaccine. About the research overall: Pooled in the analysis were second doses at about 4 or about 12 weeks. Study-wide findings and caveats: Possibly, clonal diversity was underestimated; donors were largely white British and included more females.

As regards this clone: The antigen remains undetermined.

Germline CDR1 SGHKS, CDR2 YYEKEE (reference sequence). This CDR3 has 18 residues. V lost 6 bases, J lost 0 bases, and 14 bases stayed unmatched. The method was immunoSEQ multiplex PCR; TCRdb's version includes in-frame clones alone and lacks a portion of them. This sample has about 120,000 clones; 80% to 95% occur once, and the top ten carry roughly 7.8%. The TCR sequence derives from an adult in good health. The genes are TRBV5-5 and TRBJ2-2, with 7 bases aligning to TRBD2. Specimen: peripheral blood, collected on day 0 of AZD1222 vaccination. CDR3 sequence: CASKPVGAGVSNTGELFF. The CDR3 DNA is TGTGCCAGCAAACCCGTAGGGGCGGGGGTCTCGAACACCGGGGAGCTGTTTTTT.